A selection of T cell receptor beta chains follows, all from one sample in a study of cytomegalovirus exposure and HLA in healthy donors. Libraries were prepared by immunoSEQ multiplex PCR; TCRdb keeps only in-frame clonotypes and omits some of them. This sample has about 140,000 clones; roughly four fifths occur once, and the top ten carry about 27%. The sample taken for sequencing was PBMCs. These receptors came from a man younger than 45 in good health and CMV-seropositive. CDR3s include the opening cysteine and the closing phenylalanine or tryptophan. Fields, in order: CDR3 length, clone size, V gene, D gene, J gene, CDR3 protein, CDR3 DNA. D genes are given only for firm matches. The listing skips clone size in some rows; elsewhere it reads once, few, many or a size class.

CDR3 length: 16
clone size: .
V gene: TRBV7-8
D gene: TRBD2
J gene: TRBJ2-3
CDR3 protein: CASSLVSGGVTDTQYF
CDR3 DNA: TGTGCCAGCAGCTTAGTTTCCGGGGGGGTCACAGATACGCAGTATTTT

CDR3 length: 13
clone size: .
V gene: TRBV4-1
D gene: .
J gene: TRBJ2-7
CDR3 protein: CASSPPRSGEQYF
CDR3 DNA: TGCGCCAGCAGCCCCCCCCGATCCGGCGAGCAGTACTTC

CDR3 length: 13
clone size: .
V gene: TRBV7-6
D gene: .
J gene: TRBJ1-6
CDR3 protein: CASSSGLNSPLHF
CDR3 DNA: TGTGCCAGCAGCTCAGGGTTAAATTCACCCCTCCACTTT

CDR3 length: 17
clone size: .
V gene: TRBV7-9
D gene: TRBD1
J gene: TRBJ1-2
CDR3 protein: CASRRGGTDKFNYGYTF
CDR3 DNA: TGTGCCAGCAGGCGGGGCGGGACAGATAAATTTAACTATGGCTACACCTTC

CDR3 length: 14
clone size: .
V gene: TRBV5-1
D gene: .
J gene: TRBJ1-4
CDR3 protein: CASSLTGGREKLFF
CDR3 DNA: TGCGCCAGCAGCTTGACCGGGGGGAGGGAAAAACTGTTTTTT

CDR3 length: 16
clone size: few
V gene: TRBV27
D gene: .
J gene: TRBJ2-6
CDR3 protein: CASSTGRVAGANVLTF
CDR3 DNA: TGTGCCAGCAGTACCGGCAGGGTGGCTGGGGCCAACGTCCTGACTTTC

CDR3 length: 11
clone size: .
V gene: TRBV5-6
D gene: .
J gene: TRBJ1-1
CDR3 protein: CASSWRDEAFF
CDR3 DNA: TGTGCCAGCAGCTGGCGGGACGAAGCTTTCTTT

CDR3 length: 18
clone size: .
V gene: TRBV18
D gene: .
J gene: TRBJ1-1
CDR3 protein: CASSPRLSAGGVDTEAFF
CDR3 DNA: TGTGCCAGCTCACCGCGACTATCGGCGGGGGGCGTCGACACTGAAGCTTTCTTT

CDR3 length: 13
clone size: .
V gene: TRBV5-1
D gene: .
J gene: TRBJ1-1
CDR3 protein: CASSFAENTEAFF
CDR3 DNA: TGCGCCAGCAGCTTCGCAGAAAACACTGAAGCTTTCTTT

CDR3 length: 14
clone size: .
V gene: TRBV2
D gene: .
J gene: TRBJ2-7
CDR3 protein: CASSRGLLSYEQYF
CDR3 DNA: TGTGCCAGCAGTCGGGGTTTACTATCCTACGAGCAGTACTTC

CDR3 length: 11
clone size: few
V gene: TRBV20-1
D gene: .
J gene: TRBJ2-5
CDR3 protein: CSARPLETQYF
CDR3 DNA: TGCAGTGCTAGACCCCTGGAGACCCAGTACTTC

CDR3 length: 15
clone size: .
V gene: TRBV19
D gene: TRBD2
J gene: TRBJ2-1
CDR3 protein: CASSIARLAGEEQFF
CDR3 DNA: TGTGCCAGTAGTATAGCAAGGCTAGCGGGAGAGGAGCAGTTCTTC

CDR3 length: 14
clone size: .
V gene: TRBV4-1
D gene: TRBD2
J gene: TRBJ2-1
CDR3 protein: CASSRRESENEQFF
CDR3 DNA: TGCGCCAGCAGCCGGCGGGAGTCGGAGAATGAGCAGTTCTTC

CDR3 length: 15
clone size: .
V gene: TRBV5-1
D gene: TRBD1
J gene: TRBJ2-2
CDR3 protein: CASSLGGGYTGELFF
CDR3 DNA: TGCGCCAGCAGCTTGGGAGGGGGCTACACCGGGGAGCTGTTTTTT

CDR3 length: 13
clone size: .
V gene: TRBV7-9
D gene: .
J gene: TRBJ1-1
CDR3 protein: CASSPPGGSRAFF
CDR3 DNA: TGTGCCAGCAGCCCCCCGGGGGGCTCTCGAGCTTTCTTT

CDR3 length: 15
clone size: .
V gene: TRBV6-5
D gene: .
J gene: TRBJ1-2
CDR3 protein: CASRSQTGFNYGYTF
CDR3 DNA: TGTGCCAGCAGGTCCCAGACGGGGTTTAACTATGGCTACACCTTC

CDR3 length: 15
clone size: .
V gene: TRBV30
D gene: TRBD1
J gene: TRBJ1-1
CDR3 protein: CAWSHPGTGNTEAFF
CDR3 DNA: TGTGCCTGGAGCCACCCGGGGACAGGGAACACTGAAGCTTTCTTT

CDR3 length: 15
clone size: .
V gene: TRBV6-1
D gene: TRBD1
J gene: TRBJ1-5
CDR3 protein: CASSSPGQPNQPQHF
CDR3 DNA: TGTGCCAGCAGTTCGCCGGGACAGCCGAATCAGCCCCAGCATTTT

CDR3 length: 16
clone size: .
V gene: TRBV14
D gene: .
J gene: TRBJ1-2
CDR3 protein: CASSQLLQGSGYGYTF
CDR3 DNA: TGTGCCAGCAGCCAACTGCTTCAGGGGTCGGGCTATGGCTACACCTTC

CDR3 length: 13
clone size: .
V gene: TRBV7-3
D gene: TRBD1
J gene: TRBJ1-2
CDR3 protein: CASSADRDSGYTF
CDR3 DNA: TGTGCCAGCAGCGCGGACAGGGACTCTGGCTACACCTTC

CDR3 length: 12
clone size: once
V gene: TRBV11-2
D gene: .
J gene: TRBJ2-3
CDR3 protein: CASSLDTDTQYF
CDR3 DNA: TGTGCCAGCAGCCTGGACACCGATACGCAGTATTTT

CDR3 length: 15
clone size: .
V gene: TRBV9
D gene: TRBD1
J gene: TRBJ1-2
CDR3 protein: CASSFRDRANYGYTF
CDR3 DNA: TGTGCCAGCAGCTTCCGGGACAGAGCTAACTATGGCTACACCTTC

CDR3 length: 14
clone size: .
V gene: TRBV6-6
D gene: .
J gene: TRBJ1-2
CDR3 protein: CASSLSTGSDGYTF
CDR3 DNA: TGTGCCAGCAGTTTATCAACAGGGTCGGATGGCTACACCTTC

CDR3 length: 15
clone size: .
V gene: TRBV11-2
D gene: TRBD2
J gene: TRBJ2-7
CDR3 protein: CASSVTSGPTYEQYF
CDR3 DNA: TGTGCCAGCAGCGTCACTAGCGGACCTACCTACGAGCAGTACTTC

CDR3 length: 13
clone size: few
V gene: TRBV7-2
D gene: .
J gene: TRBJ1-1
CDR3 protein: CASSLFGGSEAFF
CDR3 DNA: TGTGCCAGCAGCCTCTTCGGAGGAAGCGAAGCTTTCTTT

CDR3 length: 14
clone size: .
V gene: TRBV9
D gene: .
J gene: TRBJ2-7
CDR3 protein: CASSREGGGYEQYF
CDR3 DNA: TGTGCCAGCAGCCGCGAAGGGGGGGGCTACGAGCAGTACTTC

CDR3 length: 15
clone size: .
V gene: TRBV6-5
D gene: .
J gene: TRBJ1-1
CDR3 protein: CASSPWGSGGTEAFF
CDR3 DNA: TGTGCCAGCAGTCCCTGGGGCTCCGGCGGCACTGAAGCTTTCTTT

CDR3 length: 14
clone size: .
V gene: TRBV7-2
D gene: TRBD1
J gene: TRBJ2-2
CDR3 protein: CASSLDRGPGELFF
CDR3 DNA: TGTGCCAGCAGCTTGGACAGGGGGCCCGGGGAGCTGTTTTTT

CDR3 length: 14
clone size: .
V gene: TRBV6-6
D gene: .
J gene: TRBJ2-7
CDR3 protein: CASSYQGSTYEQYF
CDR3 DNA: TGTGCCAGCAGTTATCAGGGGTCAACCTACGAGCAGTACTTC

CDR3 length: 15
clone size: .
V gene: TRBV19
D gene: .
J gene: TRBJ2-4
CDR3 protein: CASSITGTAKNIQYF
CDR3 DNA: TGTGCCAGTAGTATAACAGGGACCGCCAAAAACATTCAGTACTTC

CDR3 length: 16
clone size: .
V gene: TRBV6-5
D gene: .
J gene: TRBJ1-1
CDR3 protein: CASSYSALPRGTEAFF
CDR3 DNA: TGTGCCAGCAGTTATTCGGCACTACCACGGGGCACTGAAGCTTTCTTT

CDR3 length: 15
clone size: .
V gene: TRBV7-8
D gene: TRBD2
J gene: TRBJ2-1
CDR3 protein: CASSRASGEYNEQFF
CDR3 DNA: TGTGCCAGCAGCCGGGCTAGCGGTGAATACAATGAGCAGTTCTTC

CDR3 length: 15
clone size: .
V gene: TRBV18
D gene: .
J gene: TRBJ1-2
CDR3 protein: CASSPIGDTDYGYTF
CDR3 DNA: TGTGCCAGCTCACCTATCGGGGACACCGACTATGGCTACACCTTC

CDR3 length: 17
clone size: few
V gene: TRBV28
D gene: TRBD2
J gene: TRBJ2-1
CDR3 protein: CASKSQLGGSMHNEQFF
CDR3 DNA: TGTGCCAGCAAGTCACAACTAGGCGGGAGCATGCACAATGAGCAGTTCTTC

CDR3 length: 15
clone size: .
V gene: TRBV5-1
D gene: .
J gene: TRBJ1-4
CDR3 protein: CASTGNSATNEKLFF
CDR3 DNA: TGCGCCAGTACAGGGAATTCGGCTACTAATGAAAAACTGTTTTTT

CDR3 length: 15
clone size: .
V gene: TRBV19
D gene: .
J gene: TRBJ2-2
CDR3 protein: CASSIGGQIPGELFF
CDR3 DNA: TGTGCCAGTAGTATAGGGGGACAAATACCCGGGGAGCTGTTTTTT